This paragraph reports one T cell receptor (beta chain). Its binding antigen is unknown. The record has no base qualities; no much larger clone is one base away. TCRB CDR3 sequencing used the immunoSEQ assay on genomic DNA. The authors' analysis ran thus. Only a few patient CD8+ clones larger than 1% matched published virus-specific TCRB sequences when compared against them. The analyses included only productive TCRB rearrangements. A clone was defined by a unique TCRB CDR3 sequence, and clonality was computed as a productive clonality index based on Shannon entropy. Repertoire overlap between two samples was calculated from the template counts of each clone relative to total templates per sample. V-gene usage from TCRB sequencing and V-gene usage measured by flow cytometry were correlated (Spearman r of roughly 0.56). The immuneACCESS repertoire file appears here via TCRdb, limited to in-frame rearrangements. These files lack a portion of the clones; in checked studies, under half of the deficit traces to unresolved V genes, and the cause of the others is not known. V, J and clone size are taken as reported in that table, and D and trimming were inferred from the DNA itself. The sample records tens of thousands of clones, roughly 80% of which are singletons. The ten largest clones add up to 3.5% to 4.5% of the sample.

From cysteine to phenylalanine, the CDR3 is 17 amino acids long. The DNA shown is the 51-base CDR3, in frame from base 1. V loses 3 bases of germline sequence and J loses 0 bases, and the interval between the two ends is 14 bases. From a lookup of the germline V gene, CDR1 and CDR2 are KGHSY and FQNENV. This sample was included in a study of somatic mutations in cytotoxic T cells in rheumatoid arthritis (dated by TCRdb to about 2017). For the study in its entirety: Peripheral blood (roughly 33 ml EDTA) was collected from patients immediately after diagnosis and before any treatment began. Sorted V beta1+ cells also underwent TCRB sequencing, and some V beta antibody-stained T-cell populations were flow-sorted at nearly 100% purity on a FACSAria II or Sony SH800. To characterize clonality, the study used TCRB deep sequencing while asking whether somatic mutations are carried by expanded CD8+ T-cell clones in newly diagnosed, untreated rheumatoid arthritis. For roughly 61 rheumatoid arthritis patients and 15 to 20 healthy controls, TCRB deep sequencing was carried out. Median age was essentially the same in the patient group and the control group.

Positive magnetic bead selection on an AutoMACS was used to isolate CD4+ and CD8+ cells, with flow cytometry used to check purity. Initial screening for clonal expansions relied on flow cytometry with a TCR V beta antibody panel, after which sorted CD8+ fractions underwent TCRB deep sequencing for characterization. Peripheral blood mononuclear cells were isolated by Ficoll-Paque PLUS density gradient separation. Using Nucleospin Tissue or Tissue XS kits, DNA was extracted from CD4-enriched, CD8-enriched or PBMC samples, with quantification by a Qubit 2.0 fluorometer. Points the paper makes about the study in general: Healthy controls showed no age-related increase in CD8+ clonality, whereas patients did (Spearman r ~ 0.49). The antigen targets of the expanded CD8+ clones were unknown, and absence from virus-specific databases did not rule out viral specificity. The largest CD8+ clone made up more than 20% of CD8+ cells in about an eighth of the roughly 60 patients, and blood and synovial fluid shared several identical CD8+ TCRB sequences. The slight TRBV07 underrepresentation in patients was not adjusted for multiple comparisons. CD8+ T-cell clonality in rheumatoid arthritis patients was not significantly different from that in age-matched healthy controls.

The clonotype originates from an adult with rheumatoid arthritis. The rearrangement combines TRBV16 with TRBJ2-2; too little of a D gene remains to name it. Sequences were obtained from CD8+ T cells sorted from blood. The CDR3 reads as follows: CASSQSNSQANTGELFF. The DNA is as follows: TGTGCCAGCAGCCAGTCCAATAGTCAGGCGAACACCGGGGAGCTGTTTTTT. The variable domain in full, with residues beyond the CDR3 obtained from the reference TRBV16 and TRBJ2-2 genes, is GEEVAQTPKHLVRGEGQKAKLYCAPIKGHSYVFWYQQVLKNEFKFLISFQNENVFDETGMPKERFSAKCLPNSPCSLEIQATKLEDSAVYFCASSQSNSQANTGELFFGEGSRLTVL.